Shown below are 19 T cell receptor beta chains from a single sample sequenced in a study of post-analysis software for immune sequencing data. Whole-study findings and limits: Among roughly five TRBV segments more frequent in patients than controls were TRBV5-6, TRBV5-1 and TRBV20-1.

Their specific antigens are unknown. cDNA libraries for TCR beta contained unique molecular identifiers. TCRdb reanalysed the PCR reads using MiXCR and keeps one entry per CDR3 protein. Of approximately 660,000 distinct CDR3 sequences listed, 59% were seen once; the top ten hold around 10%. The sequencing input was blood. The source of these receptors is a girl aged 2 to 9 with multiple sclerosis.

V and J are TRBV20-1 and TRBJ2-1, with 10 positions matching TRBD2. V gave up 3 bases and J gave up 4 bases; unmatched junction bases: 9. This CDR3 comprises 16 residues. Germline-derived CDR1 and CDR2 are DFQATT and SNEGSKA (reference sequence). CDR3 residues: CSARLAAGGKYNEQFF. CDR3 nucleotides: TGCAGTGCTAGGTTAGCAGCGGGAGGGAAATACAATGAGCAGTTCTTC.

In its sample, this clonotype was seen a few times. This chain uses TRBV29-1 with TRBJ2-5; D remains unclear. Looked up from germline, CDR1 is SQVTM and CDR2 is ANQGSEA. This CDR3 has 12 amino acids. V was trimmed by 6 bases and J by 1 base, leaving 9 bases between them. CDR3 protein: CSVVGPQETQYF. The CDR3 DNA reads TGCAGCGTCGTCGGACCCCAAGAGACCCAGTACTTC.

V gene TRBV20-1 combines with J gene TRBJ2-5, with D possibly TRBD1 on 6 matching bases. The CDR3 sequence is 13 residues long. Germline CDR1 is DFQATT and CDR2 is SNEGSKA (reference sequence). Trimming left V 1 base short and J 3 bases short, with 9 bases between. CDR3 in amino acids: CSARVWTEETQYF. The CDR3 DNA reads as TGCAGTGCTAGAGTGTGGACAGAAGAGACCCAGTACTTC.

The V and J genes are TRBV14 and TRBJ2-5, with 9 bases identical to TRBD2. The CDR3 sequence is 16 residues long. Germline V lookup: CDR1 SGHDN, CDR2 FVKESK. The J segment lost 2 bases and the V segment lost 1 base, leaving 5 bases of the junction unmatched. CDR3 sequence (DNA): TGTGCCAGCAGCCAAGTGGCTAGCGGGGTTCAAGAGACCCAGTACTTC. Translation: CASSQVASGVQETQYF.

At least ten counts were recorded for this clonotype. The chain has TRBV5-1 and TRBJ2-1; 10 nucleotides align to TRBD2. The germline CDR1 and CDR2 sequences are SGHRS and YFSETQ. The CDR3 extends over 15 amino acids. Losses at the gene ends were 1 base for V and 4 bases for J; bases not matched to a gene: 2. CDR3 sequence (DNA): TGCGCCAGCAGCTTGTCTAGCGGGGGTTACAATGAGCAGTTCTTC. Encoded protein: CASSLSSGGYNEQFF.

The CDR3 region has the DNA TGCAGTGCTAGACCGGGACTAGCGGGATCTTCCTACAATGAGCAGTTCTTC. It encodes CSARPGLAGSSYNEQFF. The J gene is TRBJ2-1, the V gene TRBV20-1, with 13 positions matching TRBD2. Trimming took 2 bases from V and 1 from J; bases not matched to a gene: 5. The CDR3 runs to 17 residues. From germline, CDR1 is DFQATT and CDR2 SNEGSKA (reference sequence).

J is TRBJ2-7 and V is TRBV4-3; maybe TRBD2 (6 bases). V lost 1 base and J 7 bases, leaving 17 bases between the germline ends. The CDR3 length is 15 residues. Germline CDR1 LGHNA, CDR2 YSLEER. This CDR3 reads CASSQGDSGNNEQYF. CDR3 in DNA: TGCGCCAGCAGCCAAGGGGATAGCGGAAACAATGAGCAGTACTTC.

This chain connects TRBV7-8 to TRBJ2-1; D may match TRBD1 or TRBD2 (5 bases each). Between the trimmed V and J ends, which lost 5 bases and 9 bases, there was a span of 20 bases. CDR1 and CDR2 from the germline V gene are SGHVS and FQNEAQ. This CDR3 contains 15 residues. CDR3 protein: CASSTTDWARGEQFF. The CDR3 DNA sequence: TGTGCCAGCAGCACTACTGACTGGGCGAGGGGTGAGCAGTTCTTC.

CDR3 coding DNA: TGTGCCATCAGTGGGCTAGCGGGGGGCACCGACAATGAGCAGTTCTTC. Amino acids: CAISGLAGGTDNEQFF. This chain uses TRBV10-3 with TRBJ2-1; TRBD2 matches 11 bases. V lost 4 bases to trimming and J lost 5 bases; unmatched junction nucleotides: 7. The CDR3 is 16 amino acids. CDR1 and CDR2 from the germline V gene are ENHRY and SYGVKD.

This clonotype was counted a few times. The chain joins TRBV4-1 to TRBJ2-7, with TRBD2 matching 8 bases. Germline V gene sequence: CDR1 MGHRA, CDR2 YSYEKL. This CDR3 region has 15 residues. V lost 4 bases to trimming and J lost 2 bases; unmatched junction nucleotides: 7. CDR3 sequence (DNA): TGCGCCAGCAGCCCTTCGCCGGGACTAGCCTACGAGCAGTACTTC. This translates into CASSPSPGLAYEQYF.

This clonotype appeared a few times. This chain joins TRBV20-1 and TRBJ2-3; no definite D call. V was trimmed by 2 bases and J by 0 bases, leaving 3 bases between them. In germline, CDR1 is DFQATT, CDR2 SNEGSKA (reference sequence). The CDR3 is 12 amino acids. In DNA, the CDR3 is TGCAGTGCTAGAAAGAGCACAGATACGCAGTATTTT. Translation gives CSARKSTDTQYF.

The genes are TRBV5-1 and TRBJ2-1; D tentatively reads TRBD1 or TRBD2 (6 bases each). CDR1 and CDR2 from the germline V gene are SGHRS and YFSETQ. V lost 4 bases and J 6 bases, leaving 17 bases between the germline ends. The CDR3 consists of 15 residues. The CDR3 DNA reads TGCGCCAGCAGCGGTACCGGGGGCGGTCGCAATGAGCAGTTCTTC. Its translation: CASSGTGGGRNEQFF.

This chain uses TRBV6-1 with TRBJ1-5, with 7 bases fitting TRBD1. After removal of 3 bases from V and 1 base from J, the junction contained 0 bases not matched to a gene. The CDR3 extends over 14 amino acids. The germline CDR1 and CDR2 sequences are MNHNS and SASEGT. CDR3 protein: CASSEGQSNQPQHF. CDR3 bases: TGTGCCAGCAGTGAGGGACAGAGCAATCAGCCCCAGCATTTT.

The genes are TRBV5-1 and TRBJ2-1, with TRBD2 as a possible D gene (5 bases). The CDR3 totals 13 residues. The V gene's germline CDR1 is SGHRS and CDR2 YFSETQ. The germline V and J ends were trimmed by 0 bases and 12 bases, with 13 bases remaining between them. The CDR3 is CASSLAVGVGQFF. The DNA of the CDR3 is TGCGCCAGCAGCTTGGCCGTCGGGGTTGGGCAGTTCTTC. Filled out from reference TRBV5-1 and TRBJ2-1, the complete variable domain reads KAGVTQTPRYLIKTRGQQVTLSCSPISGHRSVSWYQQTPGQGLQFLFEYFSETQRNKGNFPGRFSGRQFSNSRSEMNVSTLELGDSALYLCASSLAVGVGQFFGPGTRLTVL.

V gene TRBV11-3 combines with J gene TRBJ2-5, with 7 nucleotides matching TRBD2. V shed 8 bases, J shed 5 bases, and the junction held 17 bases outside the gene matches. This CDR3 has 16 amino acids. Germline V gene data show CDR1 as SGHNT and CDR2 as YENEEA. CDR3 nucleotide sequence: TGTGCCAGCCTTCTAGCGGCGGGGGTCCCGTGGGAGACCCAGTACTTC. Translated: CASLLAAGVPWETQYF.

V and J are TRBV20-1 and TRBJ2-1; TRBD2 matches 15 bases. CDR1 and CDR2 (germline): DFQATT, SNEGSKA (reference sequence). V shed 5 bases, J shed 8 bases, and the junction held 22 bases outside the gene matches. This CDR3 is built from 20 residues. DNA for the CDR3: TGCAGTGCTGCAAGTACCGGGACAGCCGGGACTAGCGGGAGGTGGGATGAGCAGTTCTTC. It translates to CSAASTGTAGTSGRWDEQFF.

The chain links TRBV12-3 or TRBV12-4 to TRBJ1-2; TRBD1 is a possible D gene (6 bases). The CDR3 extends over 12 amino acids. The germline V and J ends were trimmed by 8 bases and 8 bases, with 15 bases remaining between them. The CDR3 nucleotides are TGTGCCAGCGGATTCGGGACATTGGGCTACACCTTC. It codes for CASGFGTLGYTF.

This clonotype was observed a handful of times. V usage is TRBV28 and J usage is TRBJ2-1; TRBD1 agrees at 9 bases. Per germline, CDR1 MDHEN and CDR2 SYDVKM. Unmatched junction bases numbered 7, after V lost 2 bases and J lost 8 bases. The CDR3 extends over 15 amino acids. The CDR3 here is CASSLKQGAGDEQFF. In DNA, the CDR3 is TGTGCCAGCAGTTTAAAACAGGGGGCCGGCGATGAGCAGTTCTTC.

The chain is built from TRBV27 and TRBJ2-5; 7 nucleotides agree with TRBD1. V shed 5 bases and J 2 bases; nucleotides not matched to a gene: 5. Germline lookup yields CDR1 MNHEY and CDR2 SMNVEV (reference sequence). The CDR3 totals 14 residues. CDR3 loop: CASSVGTEQETQYF. CDR3 DNA sequence: TGTGCCAGCAGTGTTGGGACAGAACAAGAGACCCAGTACTTC.